This T cell receptor beta chain came from a study of shared clonotypes between healthy human individuals. J was trimmed by 2 bases and V by 0 bases; bases with no gene match: 3. The CDR3 covers 16 residues. Germline V gene lookup returns CDR1 SQVTM and CDR2 ANQGSEA. Per the original data handling: ImmunoSEQ output lacked quality scores and full-length reads, limiting matched filtering. Here immunoSEQ multiplex PCR was the method, and the copy in TCRdb shows in-frame clones only, minus some. D and trimming were read from the DNA, whereas the V and J calls and clone size are those reported in that table. The table lists approximately 500,000 clones, about 96% of them singletons.

The receptor was derived from a woman aged 30 to 39 in good health. This chain uses TRBV29-1 with TRBJ2-2, with 10 nucleotides matching TRBD2. What was sequenced was naive CD4+ T cells sorted from blood. The subset: CD45RA+ positively selected. The CDR3 is CSVEDRTSGNTGELFF. The DNA for the CDR3 is TGCAGCGTTGAAGATCGGACTAGCGGAAACACCGGGGAGCTGTTTTTT.